This T cell receptor beta chain derives from a study of early T cells in non-severe SARS-CoV-2 infection (dated by TCRdb to the early 2020s). For context, the study as a whole: Bulk RNA from unsorted whole blood was used for TCR sequencing, so alpha and beta chains could not be paired. Results and caveats for the whole study, not just this receptor: Matching against VDJdb was skewed toward anti-spike CD8 responses, likely underestimated virus-specific expansions, and missed private and CD4 specificities.

Library preparation used 5' RACE. Sequenced on a NextSeq 500. To correct for sequencing error and PCR bias, the TCR library protocol tagged individual cDNA molecules with unique molecular identifiers. Both TCR alpha and beta chains were sequenced, and tight co-correlation was observed between alpha and beta sequence abundances in each sample. Regarding the original processing steps: Decombinator V4 was used to annotate the V gene, J gene and CDR3 of the TCR sequences. TCRs were defined as expanded if a significant change between any two time points was detected under a Poisson model with p below 0.0001. TCR abundances were normalised to the total number of TCRs sequenced per sample and expressed as counts per million. TRAV1-2 paired with TRAJ12, TRAJ20 or TRAJ33 defined MAIT TCRs, while TRAV10 paired with TRAJ18 defined iNKT TCRs. A search of VDJdb, accessed on 1 November 2021, was run for TCRs annotated to CMV, EBV and SARS-CoV-2, with TCRs annotated for multiple antigens excluded. TCRdb trimmed public reads at Q25 via fastp, called clones via MiXCR and kept in-frame beta chains. Rows matching on CDR3 protein sequence are summarized as one entry with the most common DNA and genes. The V and J calls reflect TCRdb's pipeline rather than the authors' work. The sample table holds tens of thousands of distinct CDR3 sequences, of which more than 9% were seen once. Around 15% of the sample comes from the top ten.

Ten or more counts support this clonotype. The antigen it binds to is not known. The sample holds no much larger clone one base away, and base qualities are not on file. Per the germline V gene, MDHEN is the CDR1 and SYDVKM is the CDR2. V ends up 7 bases short and J 8 bases short, with an unmatched junction base count of 20. There are 18 amino acids in the CDR3, from cysteine to phenylalanine inclusive. CDR3 DNA is the only sequence kept; it has 54 bases, read in frame from the first base. Set within a cohort of healthcare workers in London, UK, this nested case-control study involved weekly PCR testing of nasopharyngeal swabs along with blood sampling. Between 23 and 31 March 2020, the week of the UK lockdown, healthcare workers were enrolled and then followed up weekly for as long as 16 weeks.

This chain is built from TRBV28 and TRBJ2-1; TRBD2 fits 10 bases in the junction. The sample taken for sequencing was whole blood. This clonotype was sampled from an adult who was a healthcare worker with PCR-confirmed SARS-CoV-2 infection or an uninfected control (not recorded which). Here is the DNA: TGTGCCAGCAACTCTAACTGGGAGGGTCTAGCGGGGGAGCATGAGCAGTTCTTC. Its translation reads: CASNSNWEGLAGEHEQFF.